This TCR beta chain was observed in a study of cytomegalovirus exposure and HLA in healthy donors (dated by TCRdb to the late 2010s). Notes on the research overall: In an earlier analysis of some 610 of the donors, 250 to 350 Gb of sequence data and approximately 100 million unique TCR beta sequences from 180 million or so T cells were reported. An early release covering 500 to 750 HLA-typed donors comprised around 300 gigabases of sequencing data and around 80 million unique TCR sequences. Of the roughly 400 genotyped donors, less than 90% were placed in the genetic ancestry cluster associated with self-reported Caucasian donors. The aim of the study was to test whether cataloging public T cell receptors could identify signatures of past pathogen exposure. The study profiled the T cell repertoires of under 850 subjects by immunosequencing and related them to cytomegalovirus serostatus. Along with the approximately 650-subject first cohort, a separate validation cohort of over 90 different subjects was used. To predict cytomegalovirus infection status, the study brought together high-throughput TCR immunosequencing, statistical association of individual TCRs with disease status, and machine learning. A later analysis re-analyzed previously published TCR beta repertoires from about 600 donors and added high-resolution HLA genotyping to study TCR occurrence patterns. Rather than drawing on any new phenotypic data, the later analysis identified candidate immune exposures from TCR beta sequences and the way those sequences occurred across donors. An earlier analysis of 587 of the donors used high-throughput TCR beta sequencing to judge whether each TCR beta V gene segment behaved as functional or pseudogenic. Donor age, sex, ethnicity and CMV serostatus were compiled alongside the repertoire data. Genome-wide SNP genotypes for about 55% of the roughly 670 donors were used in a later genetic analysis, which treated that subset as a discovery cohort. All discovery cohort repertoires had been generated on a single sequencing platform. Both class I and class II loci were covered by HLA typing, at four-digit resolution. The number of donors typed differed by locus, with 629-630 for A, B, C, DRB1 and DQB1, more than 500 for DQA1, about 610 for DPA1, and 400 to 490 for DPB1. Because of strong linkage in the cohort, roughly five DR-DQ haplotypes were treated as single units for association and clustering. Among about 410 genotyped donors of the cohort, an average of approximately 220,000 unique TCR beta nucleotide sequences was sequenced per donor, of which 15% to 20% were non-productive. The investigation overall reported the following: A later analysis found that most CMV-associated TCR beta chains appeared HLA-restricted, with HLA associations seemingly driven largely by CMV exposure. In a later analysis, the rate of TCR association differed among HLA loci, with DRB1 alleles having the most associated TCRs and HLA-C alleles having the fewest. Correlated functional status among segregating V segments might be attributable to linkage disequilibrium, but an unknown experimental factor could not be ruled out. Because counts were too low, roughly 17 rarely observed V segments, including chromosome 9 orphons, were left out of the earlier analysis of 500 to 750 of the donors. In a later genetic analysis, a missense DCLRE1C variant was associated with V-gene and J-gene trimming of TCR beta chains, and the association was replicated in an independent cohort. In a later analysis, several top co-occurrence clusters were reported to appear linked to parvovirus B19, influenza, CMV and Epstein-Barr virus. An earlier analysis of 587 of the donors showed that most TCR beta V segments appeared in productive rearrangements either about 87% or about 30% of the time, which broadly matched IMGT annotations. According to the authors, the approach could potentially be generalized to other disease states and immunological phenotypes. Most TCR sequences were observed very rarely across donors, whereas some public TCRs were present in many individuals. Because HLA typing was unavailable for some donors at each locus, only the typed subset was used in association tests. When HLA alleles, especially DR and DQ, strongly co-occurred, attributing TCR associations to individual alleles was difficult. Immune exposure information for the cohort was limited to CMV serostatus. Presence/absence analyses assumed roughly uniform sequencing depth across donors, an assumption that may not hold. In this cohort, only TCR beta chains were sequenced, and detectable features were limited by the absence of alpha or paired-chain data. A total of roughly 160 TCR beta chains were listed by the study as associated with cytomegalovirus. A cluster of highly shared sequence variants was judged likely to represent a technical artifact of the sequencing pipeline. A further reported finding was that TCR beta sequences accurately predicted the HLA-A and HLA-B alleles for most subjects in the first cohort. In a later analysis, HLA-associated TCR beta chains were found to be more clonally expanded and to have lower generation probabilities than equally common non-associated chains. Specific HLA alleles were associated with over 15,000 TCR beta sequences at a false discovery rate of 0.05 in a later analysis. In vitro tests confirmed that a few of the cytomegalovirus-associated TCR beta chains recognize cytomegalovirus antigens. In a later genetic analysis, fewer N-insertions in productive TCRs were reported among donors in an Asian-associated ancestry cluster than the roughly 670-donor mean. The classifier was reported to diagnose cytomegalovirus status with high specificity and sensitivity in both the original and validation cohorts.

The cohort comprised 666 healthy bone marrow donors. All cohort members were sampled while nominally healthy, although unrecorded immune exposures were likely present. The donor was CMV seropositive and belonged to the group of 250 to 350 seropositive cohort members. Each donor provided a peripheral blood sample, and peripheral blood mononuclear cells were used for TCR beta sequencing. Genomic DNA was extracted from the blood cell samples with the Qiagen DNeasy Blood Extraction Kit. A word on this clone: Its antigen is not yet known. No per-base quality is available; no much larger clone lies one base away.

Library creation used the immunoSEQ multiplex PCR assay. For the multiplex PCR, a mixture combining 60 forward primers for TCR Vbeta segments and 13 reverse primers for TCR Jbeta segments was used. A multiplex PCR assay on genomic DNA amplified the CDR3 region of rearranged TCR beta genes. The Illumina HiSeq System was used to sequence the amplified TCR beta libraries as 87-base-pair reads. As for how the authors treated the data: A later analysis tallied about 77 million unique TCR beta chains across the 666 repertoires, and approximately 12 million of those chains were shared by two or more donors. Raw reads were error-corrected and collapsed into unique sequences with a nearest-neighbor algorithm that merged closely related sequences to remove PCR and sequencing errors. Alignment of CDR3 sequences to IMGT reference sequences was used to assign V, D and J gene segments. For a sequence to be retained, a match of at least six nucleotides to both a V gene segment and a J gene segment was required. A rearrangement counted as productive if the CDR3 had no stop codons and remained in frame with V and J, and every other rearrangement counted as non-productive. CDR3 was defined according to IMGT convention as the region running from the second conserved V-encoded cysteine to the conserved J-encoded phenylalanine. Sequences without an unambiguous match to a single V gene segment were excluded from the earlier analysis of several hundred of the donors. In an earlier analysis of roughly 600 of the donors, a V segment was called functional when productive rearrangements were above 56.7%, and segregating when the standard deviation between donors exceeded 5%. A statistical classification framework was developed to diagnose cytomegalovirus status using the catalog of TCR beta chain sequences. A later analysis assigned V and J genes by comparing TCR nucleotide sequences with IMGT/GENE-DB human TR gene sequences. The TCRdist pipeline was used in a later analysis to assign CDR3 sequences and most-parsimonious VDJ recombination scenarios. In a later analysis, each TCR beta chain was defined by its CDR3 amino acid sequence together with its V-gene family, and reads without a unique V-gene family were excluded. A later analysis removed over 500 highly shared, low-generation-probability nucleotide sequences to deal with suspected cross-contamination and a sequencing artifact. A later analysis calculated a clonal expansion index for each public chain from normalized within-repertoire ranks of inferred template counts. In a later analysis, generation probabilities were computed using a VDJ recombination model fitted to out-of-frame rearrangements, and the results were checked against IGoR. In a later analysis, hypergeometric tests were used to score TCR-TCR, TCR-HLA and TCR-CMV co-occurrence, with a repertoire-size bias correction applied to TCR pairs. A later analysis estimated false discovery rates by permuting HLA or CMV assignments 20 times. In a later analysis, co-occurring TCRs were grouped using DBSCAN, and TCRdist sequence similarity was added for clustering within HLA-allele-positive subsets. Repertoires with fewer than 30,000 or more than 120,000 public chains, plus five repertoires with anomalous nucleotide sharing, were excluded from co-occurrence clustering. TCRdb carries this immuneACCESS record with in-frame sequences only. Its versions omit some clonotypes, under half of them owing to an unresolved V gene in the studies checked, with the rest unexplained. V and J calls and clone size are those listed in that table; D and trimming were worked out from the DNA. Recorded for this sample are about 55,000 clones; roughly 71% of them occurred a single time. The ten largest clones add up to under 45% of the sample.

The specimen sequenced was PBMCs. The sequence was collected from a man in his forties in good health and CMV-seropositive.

The nucleotide sequence reads as follows: TGTGCCAGCAGCCAAGATCGTCTCCACGGAGGTACGCAGTATTTT. Translated, it gives CASSQDRLHGGTQYF. This sequence uses TRBV14 and TRBJ2-3; the best D guess is TRBD2, with 5 bases matching. Reading the germline V gene gives CDR1 SGHDN and CDR2 FVKESK. Relative to germline, V is 0 bases shorter and J is 8 bases shorter, with 15 bases between their ends. The CDR3, cysteine through phenylalanine, is 15 amino acids long. The CDR3 DNA has 45 bases and is translated from base 1.